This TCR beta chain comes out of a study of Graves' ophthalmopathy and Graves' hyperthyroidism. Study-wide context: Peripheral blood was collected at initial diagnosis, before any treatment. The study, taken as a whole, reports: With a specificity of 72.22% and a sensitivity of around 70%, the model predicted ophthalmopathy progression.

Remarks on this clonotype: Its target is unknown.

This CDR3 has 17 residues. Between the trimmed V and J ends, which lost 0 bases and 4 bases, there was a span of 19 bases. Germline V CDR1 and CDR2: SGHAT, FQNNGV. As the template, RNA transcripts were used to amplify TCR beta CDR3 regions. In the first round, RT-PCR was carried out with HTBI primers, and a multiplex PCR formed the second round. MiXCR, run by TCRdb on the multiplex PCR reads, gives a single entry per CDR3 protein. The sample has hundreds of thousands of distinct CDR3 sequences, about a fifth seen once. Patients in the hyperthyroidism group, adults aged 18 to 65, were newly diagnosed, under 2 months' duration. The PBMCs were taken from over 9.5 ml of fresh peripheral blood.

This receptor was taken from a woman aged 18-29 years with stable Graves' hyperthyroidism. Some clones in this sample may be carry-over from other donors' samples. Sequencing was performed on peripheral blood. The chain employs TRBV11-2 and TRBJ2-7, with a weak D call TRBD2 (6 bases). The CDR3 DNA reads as TGTGCCAGCAGCTTAGATCCTGGGTCGACGGGAGTTTACGAGCAGTACTTC. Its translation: CASSLDPGSTGVYEQYF.